Below are 19 T cell receptor beta chains sequenced from a single sample in a study of OX40 agonist ivuxolimab in advanced cancers. Profiled with immunoSEQ multiplex PCR; TCRdb holds only in-frame clones, not every one. The table records more than 30,000 clones, 65% to 85% of them present only once. Here the sequenced sample was CD4+ or CD8+ T cells sorted from blood, taken in a trial of the OX40 agonist ivuxolimab. The receptors come from an adult with an advanced solid tumor such as melanoma, head and neck, liver or kidney cancer.

This clone was seen more than once but under ten times. The chain couples TRBV9 to TRBJ1-6; 8 positions match TRBD1. This CDR3 has 17 amino acids. Germline V gene data show CDR1 as SGDLS and CDR2 as YYNGEE. V dropped 3 bases and J dropped 6; count of bases not matched to a gene: 11. The CDR3 DNA is TGTGCCAGCAGCGCACCGGGGATGGGACAGGCTAATTCACCCCTCCACTTT. Its protein product is CASSAPGMGQANSPLHF.

In this sample, this clone turned up a few times. The rearrangement uses TRBV29-1 and TRBJ1-1, with D tentatively TRBD1 (5 bases). This CDR3 has 11 residues. Trimming shortened V by 4 bases and J by 8 bases, and 11 bases separated the two germline ends. Germline V gene data show CDR1 as SQVTM and CDR2 as ANQGSEA. CDR3 nucleotides: TGCAGCGTTGGTTCAGGGCGCGAAGCTTTCTTT. Amino acids: CSVGSGREAFF.

The rearrangement links TRBV27 to TRBJ2-3; 9 nucleotides match TRBD2. In germline, CDR1 is MNHEY, CDR2 SMNVEV (reference sequence). The CDR3 spans 16 residues. J gave up 4 bases and V 5 bases, and 10 bases lay outside the gene matches. CDR3 nucleotide sequence: TGTGCCAGCAGTGGGGTCTTAGCGGGGGAATCAGATACGCAGTATTTT. Translation gives CASSGVLAGESDTQYF.

The chain combines TRBV27 with TRBJ1-6; 7 positions match TRBD1. Germline CDR1 is MNHEY and CDR2 is SMNVEV (reference sequence). With V trimmed by 6 bases and J by 9 bases, 11 bases remained unmatched. There are 15 residues in the CDR3. CDR3 sequence: CASSSGGRSSSPLHF. The CDR3 nucleotides read TGTGCCAGCAGCTCAGGGGGTAGGAGTAGTTCACCCCTCCACTTT.

This clone came up once. The chain carries TRBV29-1 and TRBJ2-7; D call uncertain. V was shortened by 4 bases and J by 7 bases, with 14 bases between the two germline ends. The CDR3 is 12 amino acids. Germline values: CDR1 SQVTM, CDR2 ANQGSEA. The CDR3 DNA sequence: TGCAGCGTTGTGCGGACGGTAGGGGAGCAGTACTTC. This gives the protein CSVVRTVGEQYF.

V gene TRBV18 combines with J gene TRBJ1-5; TRBD1 is a possible D gene (6 bases). The germline CDR1 and CDR2 sequences are KGHSH and LQKENI. CDR3 size: 15 residues. V lost 4 bases to trimming and J lost 3 bases, with 13 bases between them. The CDR3 spells CASSRKGGNNQPQHF. The CDR3 nucleotides are TGTGCCAGCTCACGGAAAGGGGGTAACAATCAGCCCCAGCATTTT.

The chain is built from TRBV6-6 and TRBJ2-7; D gene unclear. This CDR3 is built from 14 residues. V lost 0 bases, J lost 4 bases, and 10 bases lay in between. Germline CDR1 MNHNY, CDR2 SVGAGI (reference sequence). The chain's CDR3 is CASSYSPGTYEQYF. In DNA form, the CDR3 reads TGTGCCAGCAGTTACTCTCCTGGCACATACGAGCAGTACTTC.

The V gene is TRBV6-5, the J gene TRBJ1-2; D is ambiguous. There are 13 residues in the CDR3. Deletions cut 2 bases from V and 2 bases from J, with 6 bases between. Germline V gene lookup returns CDR1 MNHEY and CDR2 SVGAGI. The CDR3 protein is CASSYRRNYGYTF. The CDR3 DNA reads as TGTGCCAGCAGTTACCGCAGGAACTATGGCTACACCTTC.

The chain links TRBV19 to TRBJ2-7; no clear D gene. V gave up 6 bases and J gave up 10 bases, with 19 bases separating them. The CDR3 covers 13 residues. CDR1 and CDR2 (germline): LNHDA, SQIVND (reference sequence). The DNA of the CDR3 is TGTGCCAGTAGCAACGACCTGTTGGCTTTTCAGTACTTC. It yields the protein CASSNDLLAFQYF.

This chain links TRBV20-1 with TRBJ2-7; D call uncertain. The germline V and J ends were trimmed by 3 bases and 3 bases, with 6 bases remaining between them. The CDR3 is 11 residues long. CDR1 DFQATT and CDR2 SNEGSKA come from the germline V gene (reference sequence). CDR3 region: CSASNFYEQYF. The CDR3 region has the DNA TGCAGTGCTAGCAATTTCTACGAGCAGTACTTC.

The V and J genes are TRBV10-3 and TRBJ2-7; the match to TRBD1 covers 7 bases. This CDR3 is 17 amino acids long. V lost 3 bases to trimming and J lost 0 bases; unmatched junction nucleotides: 11. Germline V gene sequence: CDR1 ENHRY, CDR2 SYGVKD. CDR3 residues: CAISDIPGTAVSYEQYF. CDR3 DNA sequence: TGTGCCATCAGTGACATACCCGGGACAGCAGTCTCCTACGAGCAGTACTTC.

V gene TRBV30 combines with J gene TRBJ1-5; D perhaps matches TRBD1 (5 bases). Deletions cut 0 bases from V and 0 bases from J, with 9 bases between. Looked up from germline, CDR1 is GTSNPN and CDR2 is SVGIG (reference sequence). CDR3 length: 15 residues. The CDR3 region has the DNA TGTGCCTGGAGTGTACAGACAGATAGCAATCAGCCCCAGCATTTT. Translated: CAWSVQTDSNQPQHF.

This clone has just one count. V and J are TRBV9 and TRBJ2-1, with unresolved D. Germline V gives CDR1 SGDLS, CDR2 YYNGEE. Between the trimmed V and J ends, which lost 0 bases and 5 bases, there was a span of 9 bases. The CDR3 has 14 residues. The CDR3 reads CASSVGSRNNEQFF. CDR3 DNA sequence: TGTGCCAGCAGCGTAGGGTCACGGAACAATGAGCAGTTCTTC.

This clone was counted once. CDR3 protein: CSVDSGQPTGYGYTF. CDR3 nucleotide sequence: TGCAGCGTTGACTCGGGACAGCCCACTGGCTATGGCTACACCTTC. The J gene is TRBJ1-2, the V gene TRBV29-1; TRBD1 aligns across 7 bases. CDR1 and CDR2 (germline): SQVTM, ANQGSEA. This CDR3 is built from 15 residues. Unmatched junction bases numbered 11, after V lost 3 bases and J lost 4 bases.

The rearrangement uses TRBV5-1 and TRBJ1-2; TRBD1 might be the D (5 bases). This CDR3 region has 13 residues. The V and J ends lost 2 bases and 5 bases respectively, with 10 bases between them. Germline CDR1 is SGHRS and CDR2 is YFSETQ. The CDR3, as DNA: TGCGCCAGCAGCTTTTTGGGGGTTTATGGCTACACCTTC. This gives the protein CASSFLGVYGYTF.

In this sample, this clone turned up a few times. This rearrangement joins TRBV5-6 to TRBJ2-1; possible D gene TRBD1, 5 bases. The V gene's germline CDR1 is SGHDT and CDR2 YYEEEE. CDR3 length: 14 residues. The V end was cut by 2 bases, the J end by 1 base, with 7 bases between. In nucleotides, the CDR3 is TGTGCCAGCAGCTTAGGGGTTTCCTACAATGAGCAGTTCTTC. Translating gives CASSLGVSYNEQFF.

The chain recombines TRBV5-1 with TRBJ2-1; no definite D call. Trimming cost V 4 bases and J 12 bases, with 11 bases left between them. The CDR3 is made up of 11 amino acids. Germline lookup yields CDR1 SGHRS and CDR2 YFSETQ. CDR3 DNA: TGCGCCAGCAGCCCCGGCACAACGCAGTTCTTC. Translation gives CASSPGTTQFF. Together with reference TRBV5-1 and TRBJ2-1, the CDR3 gives the full variable domain: KAGVTQTPRYLIKTRGQQVTLSCSPISGHRSVSWYQQTPGQGLQFLFEYFSETQRNKGNFPGRFSGRQFSNSRSEMNVSTLELGDSALYLCASSPGTTQFFGPGTRLTVL.

This chain uses TRBV5-1 with TRBJ2-1, with D possibly matching TRBD2 (5 bases). Looked up from germline, CDR1 is SGHRS and CDR2 is YFSETQ. CDR3 length equals 15 residues. Between the trimmed V and J ends, which lost 0 bases and 2 bases, there was a span of 9 bases. DNA of the CDR3: TGCGCCAGCAGCTTGGGGAGGATAACCTACAATGAGCAGTTCTTC. It is translated as CASSLGRITYNEQFF.

This chain uses TRBV2 with TRBJ1-2, with D unresolved. The germline CDR1 and CDR2 sequences are SNHLY and FYNNEI. This CDR3 is built from 14 residues. The V end was cut by 5 bases, the J end by 3 bases, with 13 bases between. In nucleotides, the CDR3 is TGTGCCAGCAGTAGACCGGAGGGTTACTATGGCTACACCTTC. Its translation: CASSRPEGYYGYTF.